Reported below is one T cell receptor beta chain. Antigen: not known. The germline gives CDR1 SEHNR, CDR2 FQNEAQ (reference sequence). The length of the CDR3 is 15 residues. V trimming: 6 bases; J trimming: 6 bases; junction bases outside the gene matches: 10. Generated by immunoSEQ multiplex PCR, the TCRdb table keeps only in-frame clones and is missing some. The sample has about 49,000 clones, approximately 50% seen once. The authors obtained roughly 2.2 micrograms of genomic DNA from cryopreserved PBMCs for TCR beta libraries. The sample is drawn from a study of cytotoxic CD8 clonotypes in ibrutinib-treated CLL. About the study: Response samples followed a median around 12 months of treatment, range 6 to 36. Sequenced samples delivered averages of around 250,000 productive templates and 80,000 to 100,000 productive rearrangements.

Study outcomes and limitations: Exceeding age-matched healthy donors, baseline clonality also tracked the counts of circulating CD8+ T cells.

This material consisted of PBMCs, taken after 12 months of ibrutinib treatment. This clonotype was sampled from a human donor with chronic lymphocytic leukemia. The chain carries TRBV7-9 and TRBJ2-7; 11 bases align to TRBD1. The CDR3 sequence: CASSAPGQGVSEQYF. The DNA for the CDR3 is TGTGCCAGCAGTGCCCCGGGACAGGGGGTAAGCGAGCAGTACTTC.